The source of this T cell receptor (beta chain) is a study of CD8 T cells in Susac syndrome. Study-wide points: The authors acknowledged that the study's TCR sequencing and HLA analysis involved relatively few individuals.

This clonotype was counted between two and nine times. Its specificity is not known. The multiple sclerosis control cohort comprised treatment-naive individuals presenting with stable or active relapsing-remitting disease. Trimming pared 0 bases from V and 3 bases from J, leaving 4 bases between. The germline CDR1 and CDR2 sequences are SGHRS and YFSETQ. This CDR3 has 13 residues. Reverse transcription of roughly 0.45 to 1 ug RNA was performed with random hexamers. The authors amplified TCR beta CDR3 across 54 Vbeta and 13 Jbeta using immunoSEQ multiplex PCR. TCRdb analysed the immunoSEQ multiplex PCR reads with MiXCR anew, one entry per CDR3 protein. The repertoire holds approximately 160,000 distinct CDR3 sequences, approximately 94% seen once, with about 0.089% in the top ten.

The receptor comes from a human donor with multiple sclerosis. Sequencing was carried out using CD4+ T cells from PBMCs. The V and J genes are TRBV5-1 and TRBJ1-5, with D uncertain. This CDR3 reads CASSLAPNQPQHF. The DNA of the CDR3 is TGCGCCAGCAGCTTGGCCCCCAATCAGCCCCAGCATTTT.